Following are 25 T cell receptor beta chains from one sample sequenced in a study of molecular identifiers for immune sequencing clone quantification. TCRdb processed the PCR reads anew with MiXCR; each CDR3 protein has one entry. Here the sample spans 90,000 or so distinct CDR3 sequences, around 23% being singletons. Sequencing was carried out using naive CD8+ T cells from blood, with Jurkat cell RNA spiked in. Subset specified: FACS-sorted CD8+CD4-CCR7+CD45RA+ naive T cells. The receptor source for this set is a human donor in good health. Some libraries in this study had Jurkat cell RNA spiked in.

The V and J genes are TRBV7-9 and TRBJ1-2; TRBD1 aligns across 7 bases. V lost 2 bases, J lost 4 bases, and 10 bases stayed unmatched. The CDR3 contains 16 residues. CDR1 and CDR2 (germline): SEHNR, FQNEAQ (reference sequence). CDR3 sequence (DNA): TGTGCCAGCAGCTTACCTACAGGGGAGGGAGGCTATGGCTACACCTTC. This gives the protein CASSLPTGEGGYGYTF.

There are a few counts of this clonotype. This rearrangement joins TRBV9 to TRBJ1-2, with 9 bases matching TRBD1. Germline V gene data show CDR1 as SGDLS and CDR2 as YYNGEE. The CDR3 is 15 residues long. The V segment lost 3 bases and the J segment 4 bases; nucleotides outside the gene matches: 7. The CDR3 DNA sequence: TGTGCCAGCAGCGCGCGTACAGGGGGCGGCTATGGCTACACCTTC. This encodes CASSARTGGGYGYTF.

V gene TRBV19 combines with J gene TRBJ1-1; D gene uncertain. Trimming pared 10 bases from V and 5 bases from J, leaving 23 bases between. CDR1 and CDR2 from the germline V gene are LNHDA and SQIVND (reference sequence). This CDR3 has 15 residues. The CDR3 DNA reads TGTGCCACATCACGCTCCGTTAGGGAAGGAACTGAAGCTTTCTTT. It encodes CATSRSVREGTEAFF.

On this clonotype itself: A much larger clone lies one base from this, so it may be a read error. V gene TRBV14 combines with J gene TRBJ2-1; perhaps TRBD2 as D (5 bases). V lost 1 base to trimming and J lost 7 bases, with 17 bases between them. Germline lookup yields CDR1 SGHDN and CDR2 FVKESK. The CDR3 consists of 16 residues. The DNA of the CDR3 is TGTGCCAGCAGCCAAGTGGAGTCCGGCTGGAGGAATGAGCAGTTCTTC. Amino acid sequence: CASSQVESGWRNEQFF.

A few counts support this clonotype. This sequence joins TRBV18 and TRBJ2-3; 7 bases are shared with TRBD1. This CDR3 comprises 17 residues. The germline gives CDR1 KGHSH, CDR2 LQKENI. The V segment lost 0 bases and the J segment 1 base; nucleotides outside the gene matches: 7. CDR3 region: CASSPPSRQGGTDTQYF. CDR3 nucleotides: TGTGCCAGCTCACCACCATCTAGACAGGGTGGCACAGATACGCAGTATTTT.

The chain uses TRBV7-6 and TRBJ2-5, with 14 nucleotides matching TRBD2. With V trimmed by 5 bases and J by 2 bases, 4 bases remained unmatched. The length of the CDR3 is 16 residues. Per germline, CDR1 SGHVS and CDR2 FNYEAQ. This CDR3 reads CASSVGLAGAQETQYF. For the CDR3, the DNA is TGTGCCAGCAGCGTGGGACTAGCGGGGGCACAAGAGACCCAGTACTTC.

As for this clonotype: A clone one base away is much larger, so this may be a read error. The J gene is TRBJ2-1, the V gene TRBV10-3, with TRBD1 identical over 12 bases. CDR3 length: 15 residues. CDR1 is ENHRY and CDR2 is SYGVKD in the germline V gene. For the CDR3, the DNA is TGTGCCATCAGTGAGTCGGGACAGGGGGCCGATGAGCAGTCCTTC. Its translation is CAISESGQGADEQSF.

There are many counts of this clonotype. This chain joins TRBV7-2 and TRBJ1-5; D ambiguous. Germline V CDR1 and CDR2: SGHTA, FQGNSA. The CDR3 runs to 13 residues. V was pared by 3 bases and J by 4 bases, with 7 bases between. The CDR3, as DNA: TGTGCCAGCAGCTTGCCGGGAAATCAGCCCCAGCATTTT. It codes for CASSLPGNQPQHF.

This clonotype was counted a few times. This chain connects TRBV9 to TRBJ2-7, with 8 positions matching TRBD1. The trim removed 4 bases at V and 4 bases at J, leaving 10 bases unmatched. The germline V gene encodes CDR1 SGDLS and CDR2 YYNGEE. This CDR3 is 15 amino acids long. The CDR3 nucleotides read TGTGCCAGCAGCCACCCTTACCAGGGGGCTTACGAGCAGTACTTC. It translates to CASSHPYQGAYEQYF. The whole variable domain, filled in from reference TRBV9 and TRBJ2-7, reads DSGVTQTPKHLITATGQRVTLRCSPRSGDLSVYWYQQSLDQGLQFLIQYYNGEERAKGNILERFSAQQFPDLHSELNLSSLELGDSALYFCASSHPYQGAYEQYFGPGTRLTVT.

V and J are TRBV27 and TRBJ2-2; tentative D call: TRBD2 (7 bases). Trimming cost V 5 bases and J 0 bases, with 19 bases left between them. CDR1 and CDR2 from the germline V gene are MNHEY and SMNVEV (reference sequence). This CDR3 has 18 residues. CDR3 in amino acids: CASSDDPYGGPNTGELFF. CDR3 bases: TGTGCCAGCAGTGATGACCCATACGGGGGGCCGAACACCGGGGAGCTGTTTTTT.

This clonotype was recorded many times. This rearrangement joins TRBV21-1 to TRBJ1-1; TRBD1, the table's D call, lacks a check against the DNA. TRBV21-1 is a pseudogene segment. CDR3 length: 18 amino acids. The CDR3: CASSKGGRGLLMNTEAFF. In nucleotides, the CDR3 is TGTGCCAGCAGCAAAGGGGGCAGGGGGCTTCTTATGAACACTGAAGCTTTCTTT.

To note about this clonotype: This could be a read error, since a much larger clone is one nucleotide away. CDR3 region: CASGPGQGWSYEQYF. DNA of the CDR3: TGTGCCAGCGGTCCTGGACAGGGTTGGTCCTACGAGCAGTACTTC. This chain uses TRBV2 with TRBJ2-7, with 8 bases that match TRBD1. Germline values: CDR1 SNHLY, CDR2 FYNNEI. After removal of 8 bases from V and 1 base from J, the junction contained 10 bases not matched to a gene. The CDR3 consists of 15 residues.

This clonotype was recorded many times. The V gene is TRBV24-1, the J gene TRBJ2-2; possibly TRBD2 for D (5 bases). The CDR3 runs to 13 residues. The germline V gene encodes CDR1 KGHDR and CDR2 SFDVKD. V was shortened by 6 bases and J by 4 bases, with 8 bases between the two germline ends. The CDR3 spells CATSPGSTGELFF. The CDR3 DNA sequence: TGTGCCACCAGTCCGGGGAGCACCGGGGAGCTGTTTTTT.

This clonotype was observed at least ten times. The chain is built from TRBV30 and TRBJ2-5; D may be TRBD2 (6 bases). The germline V gene has CDR1 GTSNPN and CDR2 SVGIG (reference sequence). The CDR3 length is 13 residues. Trimming cost V 2 bases and J 9 bases, with 16 bases left between them. CDR3 region: CAWSIAAQAAQYF. The CDR3 region has the DNA TGTGCCTGGAGTATAGCGGCTCAGGCGGCCCAGTACTTC.

The sample holds a few counts of this clonotype. This rearrangement joins TRBV7-8 to TRBJ1-1, with D hard to call. V was cut by 1 base and J by 0 bases, with 12 bases left in between. CDR1 and CDR2 from the germline V gene are SGHVS and FQNEAQ. This CDR3 comprises 16 residues. Written as DNA, the CDR3 is TGTGCCAGCAGCTTAGAAAAGGGCCAGATGAACACTGAAGCTTTCTTT. The encoded protein is CASSLEKGQMNTEAFF.

The J gene is TRBJ2-2, the V gene TRBV5-1, with 8 nucleotides matching TRBD1. The V gene end was trimmed by 4 bases and the J gene end by 4 bases; junction bases not matched to a gene: 15. Germline V CDR1 and CDR2: SGHRS, YFSETQ. This CDR3 has 18 residues. The CDR3 region has the DNA TGCGCCAGCAGCCTCCGGACAGGGTGGATAGAAGGCACCGGGGAGCTGTTTTTT. Amino acids: CASSLRTGWIEGTGELFF.

This clonotype has at least ten counts. This rearrangement joins TRBV5-6 to TRBJ2-7; D is undetermined. In germline, CDR1 is SGHDT, CDR2 YYEEEE. There are 13 residues in the CDR3. The V gene lost 0 bases and the J gene lost 0 bases, with 4 bases spanning the gap. CDR3 residues: CASSLVSSYEQYF. The CDR3 region has the DNA TGTGCCAGCAGCTTGGTCAGCTCCTACGAGCAGTACTTC.

Of note for this clonotype: A read error may account for a junction end that differs from germline. The CDR3 sequence: CASSQDSQGPYEPYF. DNA of the CDR3: TGCGCCAGCAGCCAAGATAGTCAGGGGCCCTACGAGCCGTACTTC. The rearrangement uses TRBV4-3 and TRBJ2-7, with D possibly TRBD1 on 6 matching bases. Germline-derived CDR1 and CDR2 are LGHNA and YSLEER. CDR3 size: 15 residues.

The chain is built from TRBV7-9 and TRBJ2-7, with TRBD2 identical over 12 bases. This CDR3 comprises 17 residues. Germline CDR1 is SEHNR and CDR2 is FQNEAQ (reference sequence). V gave up 4 bases and J gave up 0 bases; unmatched junction bases: 7. The CDR3 loop reads CASSSGLAGFNSYEQYF. CDR3 in DNA: TGTGCCAGCAGCTCAGGACTAGCGGGGTTTAACTCCTACGAGCAGTACTTC.

This clonotype was seen ten or more times. The chain joins TRBV7-9 to TRBJ1-1; the match to TRBD1 covers 9 bases. This CDR3 region has 15 residues. The V segment lost 3 bases and the J segment 5 bases; nucleotides outside the gene matches: 7. Germline values: CDR1 SEHNR, CDR2 FQNEAQ (reference sequence). For the CDR3, the DNA is TGTGCCAGCAGCTTCGGGACAGGGAGGGATACTGAAGCTTTCTTT. This sequence encodes CASSFGTGRDTEAFF.

This clonotype was observed at least ten times. The J gene is TRBJ1-1, the V gene TRBV7-6, with D perhaps matching TRBD1 (5 bases). Germline V lookup: CDR1 SGHVS, CDR2 FNYEAQ. The V and J ends lost 1 base and 7 bases respectively, with 10 bases between them. The CDR3 is 13 amino acids. The CDR3 DNA follows: TGTGCCAGCAGCTTAGGTGGGGCATTTGAAGCTTTCTTT. Translation: CASSLGGAFEAFF. The full variable domain, rest sourced from reference TRBV7-6 and TRBJ1-1, is GAGVSQSPRYKVTKRGQDVALRCDPISGHVSLYWYRQALGQGPEFLTYFNYEAQQDKSGLPNDRFSAERPEGSISTLTIQRTEQRDSAMYRCASSLGGAFEAFFGQGTRLTVV.

With respect to this clonotype: A much larger clone differs from this one at a single base, so this may be a read error. CDR3 sequence (DNA): TGTGCCAGCAGCTTTGCAGGGGGGGGCACCGGGGAGCTGTTTTTT. This translates into CASSFAGGGTGELFF. The chain uses TRBV7-9 and TRBJ2-2, with D possibly called TRBD1 or TRBD2 (7 bases each). Trimming removed 3 bases from V and 4 bases from J, with 12 bases in between. The CDR3 is 15 residues long. The germline V gene encodes CDR1 SEHNR and CDR2 FQNEAQ (reference sequence).

This clonotype was detected many times. CDR3 sequence: CASQSFGSPPHYEQYF. CDR3 nucleotides: TGTGCCAGCCAGAGTTTTGGCAGTCCGCCGCACTACGAGCAGTACTTC. This chain links TRBV28 with TRBJ2-7, with unresolved D. With 8 bases removed from V and 3 bases from J, the gap between germline ends came to 23 bases. The CDR3 totals 16 residues. Germline values: CDR1 MDHEN, CDR2 SYDVKM. The whole variable domain, remainder taken from reference TRBV28 and TRBJ2-7, is DVKVTQSSRYLVKRTGEKVFLECVQDMDHENMFWYRQDPGLGLRLIYFSYDVKMKEKGDIPEGYSVSREKKERFSLILESASTNQTSMYLCASQSFGSPPHYEQYFGPGTRLTVT.

As for this clonotype: A read error is possible here, since a much larger clone lies one base away. The chain couples TRBV4-1 to TRBJ1-5, with D perhaps matching TRBD1 (5 bases). Germline V lookup: CDR1 MGHRA, CDR2 YSYEKL. The CDR3 has 15 amino acids. CDR3 DNA sequence: TGCGCCAGCAGCCAGATAGACAGTGGCAATCGGCCCCAGCATTTT. Protein product: CASSQIDSGNRPQHF.

This clonotype was counted ten times or more. The chain uses TRBV4-1 and TRBJ2-1; TRBD2 matches at 10 bases. CDR3 length: 15 amino acids. Looked up from germline, CDR1 is MGHRA and CDR2 is YSYEKL. V trimming: 0 bases; J trimming: 7 bases; junction bases outside the gene matches: 3. CDR3 nucleotides: TGCGCCAGCAGCCAAGATCCGGGACTAGCGAATGAGCAGTTCTTC. Translated: CASSQDPGLANEQFF.